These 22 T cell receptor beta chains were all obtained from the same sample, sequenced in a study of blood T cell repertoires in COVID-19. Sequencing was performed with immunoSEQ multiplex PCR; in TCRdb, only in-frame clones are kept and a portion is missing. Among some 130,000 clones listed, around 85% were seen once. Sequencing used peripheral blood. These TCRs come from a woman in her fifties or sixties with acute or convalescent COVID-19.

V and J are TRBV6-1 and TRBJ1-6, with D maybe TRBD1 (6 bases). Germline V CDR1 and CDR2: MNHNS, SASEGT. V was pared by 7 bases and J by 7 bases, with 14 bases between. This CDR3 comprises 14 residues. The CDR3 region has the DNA TGTGCCAGCACCCTGGACAGAAAAAATTCACCCCTCCACTTT. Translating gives CASTLDRKNSPLHF.

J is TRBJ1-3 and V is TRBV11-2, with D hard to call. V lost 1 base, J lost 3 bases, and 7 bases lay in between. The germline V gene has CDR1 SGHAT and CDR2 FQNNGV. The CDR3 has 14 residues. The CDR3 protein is CASSLAGSGNTIYF. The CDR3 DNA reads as TGTGCCAGCAGCTTAGCGGGGAGTGGAAACACCATATATTTT.

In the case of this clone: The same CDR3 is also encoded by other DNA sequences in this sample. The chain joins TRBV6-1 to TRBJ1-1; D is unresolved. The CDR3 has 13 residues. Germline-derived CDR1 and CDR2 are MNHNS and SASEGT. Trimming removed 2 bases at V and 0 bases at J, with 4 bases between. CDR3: CASSEKLNTEAFF. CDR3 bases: TGTGCCAGCAGTGAAAAGCTGAACACTGAAGCTTTCTTT.

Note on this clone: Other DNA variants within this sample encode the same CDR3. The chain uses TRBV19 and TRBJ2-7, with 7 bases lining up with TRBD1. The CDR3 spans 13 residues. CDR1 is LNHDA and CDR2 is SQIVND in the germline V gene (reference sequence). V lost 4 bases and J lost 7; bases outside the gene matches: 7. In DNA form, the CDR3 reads TGTGCCAGTAGTACAGGGACAGTGGGGGAGCAGTACTTC. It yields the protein CASSTGTVGEQYF.

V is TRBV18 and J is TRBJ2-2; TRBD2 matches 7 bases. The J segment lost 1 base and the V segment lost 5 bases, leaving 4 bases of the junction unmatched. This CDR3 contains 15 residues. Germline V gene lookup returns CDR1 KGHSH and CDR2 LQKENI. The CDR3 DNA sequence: TGTGCCAGCTCAACGGGAGGCCTGAACACCGGGGAGCTGTTTTTT. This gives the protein CASSTGGLNTGELFF.

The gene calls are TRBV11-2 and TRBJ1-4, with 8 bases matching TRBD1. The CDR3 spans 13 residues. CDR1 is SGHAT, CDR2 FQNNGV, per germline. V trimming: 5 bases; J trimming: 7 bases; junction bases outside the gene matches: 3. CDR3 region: CASSRTGTEKLFF. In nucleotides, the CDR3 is TGTGCCAGCAGCCGGACAGGGACTGAAAAACTGTTTTTT.

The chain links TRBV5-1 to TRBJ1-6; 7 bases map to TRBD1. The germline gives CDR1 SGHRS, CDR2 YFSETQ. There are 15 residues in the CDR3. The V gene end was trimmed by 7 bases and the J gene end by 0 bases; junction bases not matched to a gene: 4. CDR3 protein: CASGTESSYNSPLHF. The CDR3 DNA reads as TGCGCCAGCGGGACAGAGAGCTCCTATAATTCACCCCTCCACTTT.

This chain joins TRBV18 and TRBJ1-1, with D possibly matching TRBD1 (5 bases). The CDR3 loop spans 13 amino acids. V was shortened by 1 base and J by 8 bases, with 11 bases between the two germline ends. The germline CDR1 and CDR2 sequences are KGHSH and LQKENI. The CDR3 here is CASSPLSGPEAFF. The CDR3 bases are TGTGCCAGCTCACCACTTTCAGGGCCCGAAGCTTTCTTT.

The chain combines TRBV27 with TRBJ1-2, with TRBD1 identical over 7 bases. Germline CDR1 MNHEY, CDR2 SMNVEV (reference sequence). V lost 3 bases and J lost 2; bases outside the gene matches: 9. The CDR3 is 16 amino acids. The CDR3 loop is CASSFRTGTVNYGYTF. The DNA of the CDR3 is TGTGCCAGCAGTTTTAGGACCGGGACAGTAAACTATGGCTACACCTTC.

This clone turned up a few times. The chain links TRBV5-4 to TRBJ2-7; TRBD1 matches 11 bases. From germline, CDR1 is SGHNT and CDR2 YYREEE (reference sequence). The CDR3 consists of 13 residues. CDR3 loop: CVPAGDRGYEQYF. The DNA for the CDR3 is TGTGTTCCAGCGGGGGACAGGGGGTACGAGCAGTACTTC.

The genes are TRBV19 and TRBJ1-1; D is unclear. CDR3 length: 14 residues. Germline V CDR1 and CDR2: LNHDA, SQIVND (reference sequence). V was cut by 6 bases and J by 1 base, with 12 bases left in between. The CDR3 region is CASSTIGQNTEAFF. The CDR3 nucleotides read TGTGCCAGTAGCACGATCGGTCAGAACACTGAAGCTTTCTTT. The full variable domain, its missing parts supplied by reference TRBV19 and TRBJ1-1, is DGGITQSPKYLFRKEGQNVTLSCEQNLNHDAMYWYRQDPGQGLRLIYYSQIVNDFQKGDIAEGYSVSREKKESFPLTVTSAQKNPTAFYLCASSTIGQNTEAFFGQGTRLTVV.

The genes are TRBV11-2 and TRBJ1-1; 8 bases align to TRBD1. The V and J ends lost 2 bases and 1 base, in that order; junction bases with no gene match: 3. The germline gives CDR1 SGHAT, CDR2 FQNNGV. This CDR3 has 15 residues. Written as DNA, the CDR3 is TGTGCCAGCAGCTTACTAACAGGGGGGAACACTGAAGCTTTCTTT. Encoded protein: CASSLLTGGNTEAFF.

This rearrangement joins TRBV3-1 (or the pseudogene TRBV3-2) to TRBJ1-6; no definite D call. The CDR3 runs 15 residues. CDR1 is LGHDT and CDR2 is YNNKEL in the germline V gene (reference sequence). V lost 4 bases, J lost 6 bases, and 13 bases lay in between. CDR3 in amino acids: CASSLSTTGNSPLHF. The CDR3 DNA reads TGTGCCAGCAGCCTTTCTACGACGGGTAATTCACCCCTCCACTTT.

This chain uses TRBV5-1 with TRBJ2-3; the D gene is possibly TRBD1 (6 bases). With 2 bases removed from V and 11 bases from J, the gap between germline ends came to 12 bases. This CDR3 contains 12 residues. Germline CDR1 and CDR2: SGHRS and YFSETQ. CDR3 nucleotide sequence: TGCGCCAGCAGCTTCACAGGGAGTGGGCAGTATTTT. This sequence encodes CASSFTGSGQYF.

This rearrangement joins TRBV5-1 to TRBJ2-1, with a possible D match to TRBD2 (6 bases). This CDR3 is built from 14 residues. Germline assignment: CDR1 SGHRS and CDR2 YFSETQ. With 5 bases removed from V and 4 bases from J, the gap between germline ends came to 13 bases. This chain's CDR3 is CASSTGTSYNEQFF. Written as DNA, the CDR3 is TGCGCCAGCAGTACCGGGACTTCTTACAATGAGCAGTTCTTC.

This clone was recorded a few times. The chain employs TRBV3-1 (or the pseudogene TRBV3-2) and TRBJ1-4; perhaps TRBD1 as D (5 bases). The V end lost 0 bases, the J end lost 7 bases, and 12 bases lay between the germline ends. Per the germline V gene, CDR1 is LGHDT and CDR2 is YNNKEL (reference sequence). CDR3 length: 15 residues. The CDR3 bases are TGTGCCAGCAGCCAAGATACGGTTAGGGGTGAAAAACTGTTTTTT. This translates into CASSQDTVRGEKLFF.

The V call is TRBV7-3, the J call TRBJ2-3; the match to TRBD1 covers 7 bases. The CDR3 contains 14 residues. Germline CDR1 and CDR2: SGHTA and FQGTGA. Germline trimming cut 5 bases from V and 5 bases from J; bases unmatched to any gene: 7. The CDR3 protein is CASSQLGQRDTQYF. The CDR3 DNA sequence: TGTGCCAGCAGCCAGCTGGGACAGAGAGATACGCAGTATTTT.

This CDR3 reads CASSQVSTGSYGYTF. For the CDR3, the DNA is TGTGCCAGCAGCCAAGTCTCCACAGGGTCTTATGGCTACACCTTC. The chain employs TRBV3-1 (or the pseudogene TRBV3-2) and TRBJ1-2, with a possible D match to TRBD1 (6 bases). This CDR3 region has 15 residues. In germline, CDR1 is LGHDT, CDR2 YNNKEL (reference sequence). Trimming removed 1 base at V and 5 bases at J, with 14 bases between.

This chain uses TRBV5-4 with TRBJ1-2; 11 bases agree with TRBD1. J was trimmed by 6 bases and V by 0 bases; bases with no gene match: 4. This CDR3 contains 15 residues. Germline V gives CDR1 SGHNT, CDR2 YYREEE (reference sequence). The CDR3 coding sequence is TGTGCCAGCAGCTTGGGGACAGGGGGCCAGAATGGCTACACCTTC. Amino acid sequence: CASSLGTGGQNGYTF.

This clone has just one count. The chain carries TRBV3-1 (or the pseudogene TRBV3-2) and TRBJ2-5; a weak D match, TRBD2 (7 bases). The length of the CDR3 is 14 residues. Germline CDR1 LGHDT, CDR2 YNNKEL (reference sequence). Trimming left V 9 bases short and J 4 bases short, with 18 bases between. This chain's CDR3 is CASERKGGRETQYF. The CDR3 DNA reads TGTGCCAGTGAGAGAAAGGGGGGGAGAGAGACCCAGTACTTC.

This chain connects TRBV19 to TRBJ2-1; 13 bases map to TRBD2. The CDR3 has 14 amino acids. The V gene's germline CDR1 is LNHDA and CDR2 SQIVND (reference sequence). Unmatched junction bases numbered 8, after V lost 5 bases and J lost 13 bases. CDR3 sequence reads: CASSASTSGGAQFF. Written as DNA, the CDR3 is TGTGCCAGTAGTGCCTCTACTAGCGGGGGGGCTCAGTTCTTC.

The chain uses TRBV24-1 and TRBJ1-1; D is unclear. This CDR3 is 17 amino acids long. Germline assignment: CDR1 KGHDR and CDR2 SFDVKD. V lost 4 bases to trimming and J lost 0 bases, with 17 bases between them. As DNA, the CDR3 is TGTGCCACCAGTGAAGCATTCCCGGGAACCATGAACACTGAAGCTTTCTTT. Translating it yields CATSEAFPGTMNTEAFF.